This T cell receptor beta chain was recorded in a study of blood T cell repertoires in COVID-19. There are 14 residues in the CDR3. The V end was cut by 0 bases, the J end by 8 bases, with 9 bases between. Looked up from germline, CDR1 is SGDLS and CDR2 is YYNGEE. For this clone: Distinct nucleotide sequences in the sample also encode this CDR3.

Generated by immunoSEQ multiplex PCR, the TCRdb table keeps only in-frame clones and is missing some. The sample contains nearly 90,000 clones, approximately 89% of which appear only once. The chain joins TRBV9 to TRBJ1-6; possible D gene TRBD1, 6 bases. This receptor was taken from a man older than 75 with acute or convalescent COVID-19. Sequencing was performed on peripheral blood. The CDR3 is CASSVGGGDSPLHF. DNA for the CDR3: TGTGCCAGCAGCGTAGGAGGGGGGGATTCACCCCTCCACTTT.